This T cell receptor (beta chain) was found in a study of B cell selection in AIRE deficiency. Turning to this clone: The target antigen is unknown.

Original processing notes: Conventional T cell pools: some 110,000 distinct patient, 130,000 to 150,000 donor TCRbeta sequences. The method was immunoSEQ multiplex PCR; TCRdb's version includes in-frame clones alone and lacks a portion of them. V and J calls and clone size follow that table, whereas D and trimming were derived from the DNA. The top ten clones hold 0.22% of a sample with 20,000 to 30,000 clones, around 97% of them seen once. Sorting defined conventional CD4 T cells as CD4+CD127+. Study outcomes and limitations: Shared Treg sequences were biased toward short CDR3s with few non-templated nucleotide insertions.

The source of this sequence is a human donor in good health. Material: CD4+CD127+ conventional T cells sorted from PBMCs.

CDR3 region: CASSEVGLAGVPDTQYF. Written as DNA, the CDR3 is TGTGCCAGCAGTGAAGTGGGACTAGCGGGAGTCCCAGATACGCAGTATTTT. The rearrangement uses TRBV6-1 and TRBJ2-3; 14 bases are a match to TRBD2. The junction had 4 bases not matched to a gene; V was cut back by 1 base and J by 4 bases. This CDR3 has 17 amino acids. Germline V gene sequence: CDR1 MNHNS, CDR2 SASEGT.